The sequence of this TCR beta chain was determined in a study of cytomegalovirus exposure and HLA in healthy donors (TCRdb year 2017). With regard to the full study: An earlier analysis of 587 of the donors reported 276 Gb of sequence data and 90 million to 120 million unique TCR beta sequences obtained from about 180 million T cells. Five DR-DQ haplotypes were handled as single units for association and clustering because linkage in the cohort was strong. HLA typing included class I and class II loci at four-digit resolution. Of the 300 to 500 genotyped donors, approximately 80% were placed in the genetic ancestry cluster associated with self-reported Caucasian donors. To study patterns of TCR occurrence, a later analysis re-analyzed previously published TCR beta repertoires from around 660 donors and added high-resolution HLA genotyping. Along with the roughly 710-subject first cohort, a separate validation cohort of over a hundred different subjects was used. An earlier analysis of 450 to 750 of the donors used high-throughput TCR beta sequencing to judge whether each TCR beta V gene segment behaved as functional or pseudogenic. Alongside the repertoire data, information on donor age, sex, ethnicity and CMV serostatus was compiled. Every discovery cohort repertoire had been produced on one sequencing platform. Genome-wide SNP genotypes for about 60% of the roughly 700 donors were used in a later genetic analysis, which treated that subset as a discovery cohort. In the later analysis, no new phenotypic data were used to find candidate immune exposures; instead, reliance was placed on TCR beta sequences and their occurrence across donors. Among 350 to 400 genotyped donors of the cohort, an average of 235,054 unique TCR beta nucleotide sequences were sequenced per donor, roughly a sixth of them non-productive. Around 300 gigabases of sequencing data and 70 million to 85 million unique TCR sequences were included in an early release covering around 600 HLA-typed donors. Using immunosequencing, the study profiled T cell repertoires from roughly 650 subjects and related those repertoires to cytomegalovirus serostatus. The number of donors typed differed by locus, with about 629-630 for A, B, C, DRB1 and DQB1, around 520 for DQA1, 606 for DPA1, and around 460 for DPB1. The study aimed to test whether cataloging public T cell receptors could reveal signatures of past pathogen exposure. To predict cytomegalovirus infection status, the study combined high-throughput TCR immunosequencing, statistical association of individual TCRs with disease status, and machine learning.

Note on this clone: The antigen it binds to is not known. Base qualities are missing; no much larger clone stands one base away.

Receptors were amplified or captured by the immunoSEQ multiplex PCR assay. The multiplex PCR relied on a mix of 60 forward primers for TCR Vbeta segments and 13 reverse primers for TCR Jbeta segments. Amplification of the CDR3 region of rearranged TCR beta genes was performed with a multiplex PCR assay on genomic DNA. The Illumina HiSeq System was used to sequence the amplified TCR beta libraries as 87-base-pair reads. Processing in the source paper ran as follows. In a later analysis, roughly 80 million unique TCR beta chains were counted across the roughly 670 repertoires, and roughly 11 million of these chains were shared by at least two donors. To remove PCR and sequencing errors, raw reads were error-corrected and collapsed into unique sequences using a nearest-neighbor algorithm that merged closely related sequences. Alignment of CDR3 sequences to IMGT reference sequences was used to assign V, D and J gene segments. For a sequence to be retained, a match of at least six nucleotides to both a V gene segment and a J gene segment was required. Rearrangements were classified as productive when the CDR3 lacked stop codons and remained in frame with V and J, and all other rearrangements were classified as non-productive. CDR3 was defined according to IMGT convention as the region running from the second conserved V-encoded cysteine to the conserved J-encoded phenylalanine. The earlier analysis of about 570 of the donors excluded any sequence lacking an unambiguous match to a single V gene segment. An earlier analysis of 587 of the donors classified V segments as functional when productive rearrangements were above 56.7% and as segregating when the standard deviation between donors was above 5%. A statistical classification framework was built to diagnose cytomegalovirus status from the catalog of TCR beta chain sequences. V and J gene assignment, in a later analysis, came from comparing TCR nucleotide sequences with IMGT/GENE-DB human TR gene sequences. The TCRdist pipeline was used in a later analysis to assign CDR3 sequences and most-parsimonious VDJ recombination scenarios. In a later analysis, every TCR beta chain was defined by the combination of its CDR3 amino acid sequence and its V-gene family, and reads without a unique V-gene family were dropped. As a way to deal with suspected cross-contamination and a sequencing artifact, a later analysis dropped more than 500 nucleotide sequences that were highly shared and had low generation probability. In a later analysis, a clonal expansion index was calculated for each public chain from normalized within-repertoire ranks of inferred template counts. Generation probabilities in a later analysis came from a VDJ recombination model fitted to out-of-frame rearrangements, and those results were checked against IGoR. A later analysis scored TCR-TCR, TCR-HLA and TCR-CMV co-occurrence with hypergeometric tests, applying a repertoire-size bias correction to TCR pairs. To estimate false discovery rates, a later analysis permuted the HLA or CMV assignments 20 times. In a later analysis, co-occurring TCRs were grouped using DBSCAN, with TCRdist sequence similarity added in when clustering inside HLA-allele-positive subsets. Repertoires with fewer than 30,000 or more than 120,000 public chains were left out of co-occurrence clustering, as were a handful of repertoires with anomalous nucleotide sharing. TCRdb obtained this table from immuneACCESS and retained in-frame rearrangements with V and J assigned. These tables miss some clones; where compared with another copy, unresolved V genes account for less than half of the shortfall, and the remainder is unexplained. The V and J calls and clone size were taken over from that table, and D and trimming were inferred from the DNA. Across this sample there are roughly 80,000 clones, with approximately 80% seen only once. Around 3% of the sample belongs to the ten largest clones.

What the work shows at the level of the full study, not this receptor alone: A further reported finding was that TCR beta sequences accurately predicted the HLA-A and HLA-B alleles for most subjects in the first cohort. Assigning TCR associations to individual alleles was difficult when HLA alleles, especially DR and DQ, strongly co-occurred. The authors suggested that the approach could potentially be extended to other disease states and immunological phenotypes. Cytomegalovirus status was reported to be diagnosed by the classifier with high specificity and sensitivity in both the original and validation cohorts. For the cohort, immune exposure information was limited to CMV serostatus. The 87-base-pair reads could not distinguish some IMGT-functional V segments, including TRBV6-2 and TRBV6-3, so those segments were excluded. A group of highly shared sequence variants was considered likely to be a technical artifact of the sequencing pipeline. A later analysis associated approximately 17,000 TCR beta sequences with specific HLA alleles at a false discovery rate of 0.05. The study gave a list of about 150 TCR beta chains associated with cytomegalovirus. In this cohort, only TCR beta chains were sequenced, and detectable features were limited by the absence of alpha or paired-chain data. Roughly uniform sequencing depth across donors was assumed in presence/absence analyses, although this assumption may not hold. A later analysis found that TCR association rates varied across HLA loci, with DRB1 alleles showing the most associated TCRs and HLA-C alleles the fewest. In a later analysis, several top co-occurrence clusters were reported to appear linked to parvovirus B19, influenza, CMV and Epstein-Barr virus. Three of the identified cytomegalovirus-associated TCR beta chains were confirmed in vitro to be specific for cytomegalovirus antigens. HLA typing was unavailable for some donors at each locus, so association tests used only the typed subset. Because counts were too low, about 15 rarely observed V segments, including chromosome 9 orphons, were left out of the earlier analysis of 500 to 650 of the donors. In a later analysis, HLA-associated TCR beta chains were found to be more clonally expanded and to have lower generation probabilities than equally common non-associated chains. Linkage disequilibrium might explain the correlated functional status among segregating V segments, but an unknown experimental factor could not be ruled out. A later genetic analysis reported fewer N-insertions in productive TCRs among donors in an Asian-associated ancestry cluster than the roughly 690-donor mean. Broadly in line with IMGT annotations, most TCR beta V segments showed up in productive rearrangements about 87% or about 30% of the time in an earlier analysis of several hundred of the donors. According to a later analysis, most CMV-associated TCR beta chains appeared to be HLA-restricted, and the HLA associations seemed to be driven largely by CMV exposure. In a later genetic analysis, a missense DCLRE1C variant was associated with V-gene and J-gene trimming of TCR beta chains, and the association was replicated in an independent cohort. Most TCR sequences were seen in very few donors, while some public TCRs were found in many individuals.

From the cysteine up to the phenylalanine, the CDR3 has a length of 15 residues. Only the CDR3 DNA stays, 45 bases, in frame from base 1. Looking up the germline V gene yields CDR1 LGHNA and CDR2 YSLEER. V and J lose 4 bases and 4 bases, and a span of 13 bases separates them. The cohort comprised hundreds of healthy bone marrow donors. At the time of sampling, all cohort members were nominally healthy, though unrecorded immune exposures were likely present. The donor was CMV seronegative and was included in the group of a few hundred seronegative cohort members. A peripheral blood sample was provided by each donor, and peripheral blood mononuclear cells were used for TCR beta sequencing. Genomic DNA extraction from the blood cell samples was performed with the Qiagen DNeasy Blood Extraction Kit.

The sample comprised PBMCs. This TCR was sampled from a man in his forties or fifties in good health and CMV-seronegative. The rearranged segments are TRBV4-3 and TRBJ2-2; TRBD2 might be the D gene, on 6 matching bases. The CDR3 loop reads CASSRREAGTGELFF. The DNA sequence reads TGCGCCAGCAGCCGGAGGGAGGCGGGCACCGGGGAGCTGTTTTTT.